The entry below describes one T cell receptor beta chain. V lost 6 bases to trimming and J lost 5 bases, with 13 bases between them. The CDR3 sequence is 14 residues long. Germline CDR1 and CDR2: LNHDA and SQIVND (reference sequence). Original analysis: Using reference gene primer amplification, nucleated cell counts were estimated. Assay used: immunoSEQ multiplex PCR; TCRdb lists only in-frame clones, some missing. V and J calls and clone size are those listed in that table; D and trimming were worked out from the DNA. The data show about 260,000 clones, around four fifths seen once. The data belong to a study of blood T cell repertoires in COVID-19. Study at large: Sites in the United States, Italy and Spain provided acute and convalescent COVID-19 samples. T cells, B-cell-depleted T cells, or PBMCs provided the cDNA or gDNA that served as material.

Source material: peripheral blood. This chain joins TRBV19 and TRBJ1-4; D remains ambiguous. This TCR derives from a man between 60 and 75 years old with acute or convalescent COVID-19. The CDR3 is CASRLTLTNEKLFF. The CDR3 DNA reads TGTGCCAGTAGGTTGACATTAACGAATGAAAAACTGTTTTTT.